This T cell receptor (beta chain) came from a study of blood T cells in healthy people across ages. Study overall: About one barcoded beta molecule was captured per two T cells (by template switching).

Of note for this clonotype: Its specificity is not known.

The CDR3 has 13 residues. J was trimmed by 3 bases and V by 4 bases; bases with no gene match: 4. CDR1 is GTSNPN, CDR2 SVGIG, per germline (reference sequence). Findings and caveats of the study: The study lacked donor CMV status, which possibly confounded expanded clonotype changes.

Peripheral blood was drawn, around 9.4 milliliters per donor. A J-beta primer mix and a sample-barcoded 5' primer were used in a second PCR of about 6 to 12 cycles. Sequencing recovered at least 3 million CDR3-containing paired-end reads from each sample. Each CDR3 protein gets one entry after TCRdb re-called the 5' RACE reads with MiXCR. The data hold approximately 730,000 distinct CDR3 sequences, with roughly 53% observed a single time. Input material: blood. The sequence was obtained from a man at least 80 years old in good health. This chain uses TRBV30 with TRBJ1-2; 8 nucleotides line up with TRBD1. The CDR3 DNA sequence: TGTGCCTGGACCGGACAGGGATACTATGGCTACACCTTC. This encodes CAWTGQGYYGYTF.